The 27 T cell receptor beta chains given below trace back to one sample, sequenced in a study of early stage breast cancer tumors. Sequenced by immunoSEQ multiplex PCR; TCRdb stores in-frame clones only, minus some. Of 35,000 to 45,000 clones listed, 65% to 75% were seen once; the top ten hold over 6%. The sample consisted of blood. The origin of the receptors is a person between 60 and 70 years old with breast cancer.

This clone turned up a few times. The genes are TRBV6-5 and TRBJ1-1, with D unclear. Trimming left V 6 bases short and J 1 base short, with 12 bases between. The CDR3 runs to 14 residues. Per germline, CDR1 MNHEY and CDR2 SVGAGI. CDR3 loop: CASSPTGKNTEAFF. The DNA of the CDR3 is TGTGCCAGCAGCCCGACGGGAAAGAACACTGAAGCTTTCTTT.

The rearrangement links TRBV11-3 to TRBJ2-5; 8 bases map to TRBD1. V was pared by 4 bases and J by 5 bases, with 9 bases of the junction left unmatched. Germline CDR1 reads SGHNT; CDR2 reads YENEEA. There are 15 residues in the CDR3. The CDR3 DNA reads as TGTGCCAGCAGCTACAACAGGGGGGAGGACGAGACCCAGTACTTC. Translated, it gives CASSYNRGEDETQYF.

V usage is TRBV6-1 and J usage is TRBJ1-5; D unresolved. Germline values: CDR1 MNHNS, CDR2 SASEGT. V shed 2 bases and J shed 7 bases, with 12 bases lying between them. The length of the CDR3 is 14 residues. The DNA for the CDR3 is TGTGCCAGCAGTGAACCCGCATGGACGCAGCCCCAGCATTTT. Translating it yields CASSEPAWTQPQHF.

The chain is built from TRBV9 and TRBJ1-2, with D tentatively TRBD1 (6 bases). Germline lookup yields CDR1 SGDLS and CDR2 YYNGEE. The CDR3 has 14 amino acids. The V end lost 2 bases, the J end lost 4 bases, and 12 bases lay between the germline ends. The CDR3 is CASSVGQGSYGYTF. CDR3 nucleotides: TGTGCCAGCAGCGTGGGGCAGGGGAGCTATGGCTACACCTTC.

V usage is TRBV7-8 and J usage is TRBJ2-4; 11 positions agree with TRBD2. V shed 5 bases, J shed 2 bases, and the junction held 20 bases outside the gene matches. This CDR3 is built from 21 residues. Germline CDR1 SGHVS, CDR2 FQNEAQ. For the CDR3, the DNA is TGTGCCAGCAGCCCCGGGGGTAGCGGGAGGGCCATGAGCGGGACCAAAAACATTCAGTACTTC. This translates into CASSPGGSGRAMSGTKNIQYF.

V and J are TRBV6-1 and TRBJ1-1, with TRBD1 identical over 7 bases. CDR3 size: 15 residues. Germline V CDR1 and CDR2: MNHNS, SASEGT. V was clipped by 3 bases and J by 3 bases; unmatched bases: 7. CDR3 sequence: CASSDTGVRDTEAFF. CDR3 nucleotide sequence: TGTGCCAGCAGTGATACAGGGGTCCGCGACACTGAAGCTTTCTTT.

The chain recombines TRBV6-6 with TRBJ2-5; TRBD2 matches 11 bases. The trim removed 0 bases at V and 2 bases at J, leaving 2 bases unmatched. This CDR3 has 16 residues. Germline lookup yields CDR1 MNHNY and CDR2 SVGAGI (reference sequence). The CDR3 DNA reads TGTGCCAGCAGTTACTCAGGGACTAGCGGACAAGAGACCCAGTACTTC. Translated: CASSYSGTSGQETQYF.

The sample holds a few counts of this clone. V usage is TRBV15 and J usage is TRBJ1-4; D is unresolved. Looked up from germline, CDR1 is LNHNV and CDR2 is YYDKDF (reference sequence). The CDR3 consists of 13 residues. V lost 3 bases and J 4 bases, leaving 6 bases between the germline ends. The CDR3 is CATSRDLNEKLFF. CDR3 nucleotides: TGTGCCACCAGCAGGGACCTTAATGAAAAACTGTTTTTT. Full variable domain (rest looked up from reference TRBV15 and TRBJ1-4): DAMVIQNPRYQVTQFGKPVTLSCSQTLNHNVMYWYQQKSSQAPKLLFHYYDKDFNNEADTPDNFQSRRPNTSFCFLDIRSPGLGDTAMYLCATSRDLNEKLFFGSGTQLSVL.

The chain recombines TRBV2 with TRBJ2-7; weak D call: TRBD1 (7 bases). The V end lost 3 bases, the J end lost 3 bases, and 18 bases lay between the germline ends. The CDR3 length is 16 residues. The germline gives CDR1 SNHLY, CDR2 FYNNEI. This CDR3 is CASSDEGWQGGYEQYF. The CDR3 region has the DNA TGTGCCAGCAGTGATGAGGGGTGGCAGGGGGGCTACGAGCAGTACTTC. Drawing the rest from reference TRBV2 and TRBJ2-7, the complete variable domain is EPEVTQTPSHQVTQMGQEVILRCVPISNHLYFYWYRQILGQKVEFLVSFYNNEISEKSEIFDDQFSVERPDGSNFTLKIRSTKLEDSAMYFCASSDEGWQGGYEQYFGPGTRLTVT.

This sequence joins TRBV7-8 and TRBJ1-1; 7 nucleotides match TRBD1. Germline assignment: CDR1 SGHVS and CDR2 FQNEAQ. The CDR3 contains 14 residues. V lost 3 bases to trimming and J lost 0 bases; unmatched junction nucleotides: 1. Written as DNA, the CDR3 is TGTGCCAGCAGCTTCAGGGGGATGAACACTGAAGCTTTCTTT. This gives the protein CASSFRGMNTEAFF.

The chain uses TRBV7-9 and TRBJ1-5, with 9 bases matching TRBD1. The CDR3 length is 16 residues. Germline V gene lookup returns CDR1 SEHNR and CDR2 FQNEAQ (reference sequence). The V segment lost 2 bases and the J segment 3 bases; nucleotides outside the gene matches: 5. This CDR3 reads CASSLYGTGINQPQHF. The CDR3 nucleotides read TGTGCCAGCAGCTTATATGGGACAGGGATCAATCAGCCCCAGCATTTT.

A few counts support this clone. The rearrangement links TRBV30 to TRBJ1-3; TRBD1 matches at 8 bases. CDR1 and CDR2 from the germline V gene are GTSNPN and SVGIG (reference sequence). The CDR3 contains 11 residues. V dropped 5 bases and J dropped 8; count of bases not matched to a gene: 2. This chain's CDR3 is CAWHRGDTIYF. CDR3 DNA sequence: TGTGCCTGGCACAGGGGGGACACCATATATTTT.

The V and J genes are TRBV10-3 and TRBJ2-3; 10 bases map to TRBD1. J lost 4 bases, V lost 3 bases, and 4 bases had no gene match. The germline V gene encodes CDR1 ENHRY and CDR2 SYGVKD. The length of the CDR3 is 15 residues. DNA of the CDR3: TGTGCCATCAGTGAAGGGACAGGGGCGGCAGATACGCAGTATTTT. This translates into CAISEGTGAADTQYF.

This clone was observed a handful of times. This chain uses TRBV5-1 with TRBJ1-2; D remains unclear. Trimming removed 0 bases from V and 2 bases from J, with 8 bases in between. Germline CDR1 is SGHRS and CDR2 is YFSETQ. This CDR3 contains 14 residues. CDR3 residues: CASSLVAGNYGYTF. DNA for the CDR3: TGCGCCAGCAGCTTGGTAGCAGGCAACTATGGCTACACCTTC. Full variable domain (outside the CDR3, taken from reference TRBV5-1 and TRBJ1-2): KAGVTQTPRYLIKTRGQQVTLSCSPISGHRSVSWYQQTPGQGLQFLFEYFSETQRNKGNFPGRFSGRQFSNSRSEMNVSTLELGDSALYLCASSLVAGNYGYTFGSGTRLTVV.

This clone was observed a handful of times. The chain uses TRBV10-3 and TRBJ1-1; tentative D call: TRBD1 (6 bases). The CDR3 contains 17 residues. CDR1 and CDR2 (germline): ENHRY, SYGVKD. V was shortened by 4 bases and J by 0 bases, with 18 bases between the two germline ends. CDR3: CAISGEPRGTLNTEAFF. Here the CDR3 DNA reads TGTGCCATCAGTGGCGAACCAAGGGGGACCTTGAACACTGAAGCTTTCTTT.

The rearrangement links TRBV2 to TRBJ1-5, with no clear D. CDR3 length: 15 amino acids. V lost 5 bases and J lost 11, with 22 bases in between. CDR1 is SNHLY and CDR2 is FYNNEI in the germline V gene. DNA for the CDR3: TGTGCCAGCAGTTCCGTCGACATTTATCCTCCGGCCCAGCATTTT. Its protein is CASSSVDIYPPAQHF.

The chain carries TRBV5-6 and TRBJ2-7, with D perhaps matching TRBD1 (6 bases). This CDR3 comprises 14 residues. V was cut by 4 bases and J by 3 bases, with 14 bases left in between. The germline V gene encodes CDR1 SGHDT and CDR2 YYEEEE. DNA of the CDR3: TGTGCCAGCAGCATCGACGGACAGTTCTACGAGCAGTACTTC. Its translation is CASSIDGQFYEQYF.

The chain has TRBV6-1 and TRBJ1-4; TRBD1 matches at 8 bases. V was clipped by 4 bases and J by 5 bases; unmatched bases: 3. This CDR3 is built from 14 residues. Germline lookup yields CDR1 MNHNS and CDR2 SASEGT. The CDR3 region has the DNA TGTGCCAGCAGTGGGAGACAGGGGAATGAAAAACTGTTTTTT. Its translation is CASSGRQGNEKLFF.

This chain uses TRBV10-3 with TRBJ1-1, with D possibly matching TRBD1 (5 bases). Trimming shortened V by 2 bases and J by 0 bases, and 16 bases separated the two germline ends. This CDR3 contains 17 residues. Germline V gene data show CDR1 as ENHRY and CDR2 as SYGVKD. The CDR3 is CAISEEGRGWVNTEAFF. The CDR3, as DNA: TGTGCCATCAGTGAGGAGGGTAGGGGCTGGGTGAACACTGAAGCTTTCTTT.

The V call is TRBV14, the J call TRBJ2-1; either TRBD1 or TRBD2 may fit D (7 bases each). This CDR3 has 17 residues. The germline gives CDR1 SGHDN, CDR2 FVKESK. V was clipped by 4 bases and J by 7 bases, with 23 bases between them. The CDR3 loop is CASSPGFSWGGQNEQFF. In DNA, the CDR3 is TGTGCCAGCAGCCCCGGGTTCAGTTGGGGGGGACAGAATGAGCAGTTCTTC.

The CDR3 sequence: CAISGYSRGDTQYF. The CDR3, as DNA: TGTGCCATCAGTGGGTACAGCCGGGGAGATACGCAGTATTTT. V is TRBV10-3 and J is TRBJ2-3, with a tentative D call TRBD2 (5 bases). V was shortened by 4 bases and J by 5 bases, with 13 bases between the two germline ends. Germline assignment: CDR1 ENHRY and CDR2 SYGVKD. The CDR3 runs 14 residues.

The J gene is TRBJ1-1, the V gene TRBV5-1; 7 bases agree with TRBD1. Germline trimming cut 1 base from V and 3 bases from J; bases unmatched to any gene: 0. The CDR3 is 13 residues long. Germline lookup yields CDR1 SGHRS and CDR2 YFSETQ. CDR3 region: CASSLQGDTEAFF. CDR3 nucleotides: TGCGCCAGCAGCTTGCAGGGGGACACTGAAGCTTTCTTT.

This clone was seen just once. The chain uses TRBV5-6 and TRBJ1-1; tentative D call: TRBD1 (6 bases). From germline, CDR1 is SGHDT and CDR2 YYEEEE. Trimming cost V 2 bases and J 1 base, with 6 bases left between them. The CDR3 length is 13 residues. CDR3 nucleotides: TGTGCCAGCAGCTTAGGGGGGAACACTGAAGCTTTCTTT. It encodes CASSLGGNTEAFF. The full variable domain, with the rest looked up from reference TRBV5-6 and TRBJ1-1, is DAGVTQSPTHLIKTRGQQVTLRCSPKSGHDTVSWYQQALGQGPQFIFQYYEEEERQRGNFPDRFSGHQFPNYSSELNVNALLLGDSALYLCASSLGGNTEAFFGQGTRLTVV.

The chain employs TRBV11-3 and TRBJ2-5; 8 bases line up with TRBD2. This CDR3 has 13 amino acids. V was clipped by 8 bases and J by 4 bases; unmatched bases: 6. CDR1 SGHNT and CDR2 YENEEA come from the germline V gene. CDR3 residues: CASVGREGETQYF. The CDR3 DNA reads TGTGCCAGCGTCGGGAGGGAGGGAGAGACCCAGTACTTC.

The sample holds a few counts of this clone. This rearrangement joins TRBV7-6 to TRBJ1-2; TRBD1 matches at 11 bases. The germline V gene has CDR1 SGHVS and CDR2 FNYEAQ. V gave up 5 bases and J gave up 3 bases; unmatched junction bases: 5. The CDR3 runs to 15 residues. The CDR3 loop reads CASSLGQGAYYGYTF. The CDR3 nucleotides read TGTGCCAGCAGCCTTGGACAGGGGGCTTACTATGGCTACACCTTC.

This clone was counted only a few times. The rearrangement joins TRBV10-3 to TRBJ2-1, with D unresolved. Trimming left V 0 bases short and J 6 bases short, with 6 bases between. The CDR3 has 13 residues. Germline CDR1 ENHRY, CDR2 SYGVKD. Written as DNA, the CDR3 is TGTGCCATCAGTGAGTCGCGGAGCAATGAGCAGTTCTTC. Protein sequence: CAISESRSNEQFF.

V gene TRBV25-1 combines with J gene TRBJ2-2; no reliable D call. CDR3 length: 12 amino acids. The germline V gene has CDR1 MGHDK and CDR2 SYGVNS. Trimming cost V 7 bases and J 4 bases, with 7 bases left between them. CDR3: CASTSITGELFF. The CDR3 nucleotides read TGTGCCAGCACCAGTATCACCGGGGAGCTGTTTTTT.